The rows below give T cell receptor beta chains drawn from one sample of a study of blood T cell repertoires in COVID-19. Using immunoSEQ multiplex PCR, the repertoire was profiled, and TCRdb retains in-frame clones only, with some absent. Here the sample spans approximately 290,000 clones, roughly 88% being singletons. The sample comprised PBMCs or T cells enriched from blood (not recorded which). Receptor source: a woman aged 25 to 39 who had recovered from COVID-19. The CDR3 runs from the conserved cysteine through the conserved F or W. D genes are given only for firm matches. Size is omitted from some rows. Given values are once, few, many or a class for expanded clones.

CDR3 length: 14
V gene: TRBV28
clone size: NA
J gene: TRBJ2-5
D gene: TRBD2
CDR3 DNA: TGTGCCAGCAGTTTTAGCGGGGGCCATCGGACCCAGTACTTC
CDR3 protein: CASSFSGGHRTQYF

CDR3 length: 13
V gene: TRBV21-1
clone size: NA
J gene: TRBJ2-7
D gene: NA
CDR3 DNA: TGTGCCAGCGCGGGGGGTTCCCACTACGAGCAGTACTTC
CDR3 protein: CASAGGSHYEQYF

CDR3 length: 12
V gene: TRBV2
clone size: NA
J gene: TRBJ1-1
D gene: NA
CDR3 DNA: TGTGCCAGCAGTGAAAGGTGGGGCCAGACTTTCTTT
CDR3 protein: CASSERWGQTFF

CDR3 length: 16
V gene: TRBV7-8
clone size: NA
J gene: TRBJ2-3
D gene: TRBD2
CDR3 DNA: TGTGCCAGCAGCCCCAGGGGCGGGGGGGATGGAGATACGCAGTATTTT
CDR3 protein: CASSPRGGGDGDTQYF

CDR3 length: 14
V gene: TRBV5-1
clone size: NA
J gene: TRBJ2-7
D gene: NA
CDR3 DNA: TGCGCCAGCAGCTTGAAAGCCCCTAGCTACGAGCAGTACTTC
CDR3 protein: CASSLKAPSYEQYF

CDR3 length: 16
V gene: TRBV11-2
clone size: NA
J gene: TRBJ1-4
D gene: NA
CDR3 DNA: TGTGCCAGCAGCCTGAGTGGTTTAGGGGCAGGAGAAAAACTGTTTTTT
CDR3 protein: CASSLSGLGAGEKLFF

CDR3 length: 13
V gene: TRBV18
clone size: NA
J gene: TRBJ1-5
D gene: NA
CDR3 DNA: TGTGCCAGCTCTCCTCATGGGGGCCAGCCCCAGCATTTT
CDR3 protein: CASSPHGGQPQHF

CDR3 length: 16
V gene: TRBV18
clone size: NA
J gene: TRBJ1-5
D gene: TRBD1
CDR3 DNA: TGTGCCAGCTCACCGGGACAGGGCGAGCAACGTCAGCCCCAGCATTTT
CDR3 protein: CASSPGQGEQRQPQHF

CDR3 length: 13
V gene: TRBV6-5
clone size: NA
J gene: TRBJ1-2
D gene: NA
CDR3 DNA: TGTGCCAGCAGTTACTCGAACACCTATGGCTACACCTTC
CDR3 protein: CASSYSNTYGYTF

CDR3 length: 12
V gene: TRBV12-3/TRBV12-4
clone size: NA
J gene: TRBJ1-1
D gene: NA
CDR3 DNA: TGTGCCAGCAGTTTGGGCCGCAGCGAAGCTTTCTTT
CDR3 protein: CASSLGRSEAFF

CDR3 length: 14
V gene: TRBV3-1/TRBV3-2
clone size: NA
J gene: TRBJ2-3
D gene: NA
CDR3 DNA: TGTGCCAGCAGCCAATCCCCGCGTCGAGATACGCAGTATTTT
CDR3 protein: CASSQSPRRDTQYF

CDR3 length: 19
V gene: TRBV18
clone size: NA
J gene: TRBJ1-4
D gene: TRBD1
CDR3 DNA: TGTGCCAGCTCACCCGACAGGGTCAAATGGCAAGCAACTAATGAAAAACTGTTTTTT
CDR3 protein: CASSPDRVKWQATNEKLFF

CDR3 length: 12
V gene: TRBV29-1
clone size: NA
J gene: TRBJ1-1
D gene: NA
CDR3 DNA: TGCAGCGTTGAACGGGGGGGCACTGAAGCTTTCTTT
CDR3 protein: CSVERGGTEAFF

CDR3 length: 14
V gene: TRBV4-1
clone size: NA
J gene: TRBJ2-1
D gene: NA
CDR3 DNA: TGCGCCAGCGGTAGGAGATTAGATTTGAATGAGCAGTTCTTC
CDR3 protein: CASGRRLDLNEQFF

CDR3 length: 12
V gene: TRBV30
clone size: NA
J gene: TRBJ2-1
D gene: TRBD2
CDR3 DNA: TGTGCCTGGGCTAGCGGGGCGAATGAGCAGTTCTTC
CDR3 protein: CAWASGANEQFF

CDR3 length: 15
V gene: TRBV11-2
clone size: NA
J gene: TRBJ1-5
D gene: NA
CDR3 DNA: TGTGCCAGCAGCTTAGGGGCTGGGAGCAATCAGCCCCAGCATTTT
CDR3 protein: CASSLGAGSNQPQHF

CDR3 length: 12
V gene: TRBV3-1/TRBV3-2
clone size: NA
J gene: TRBJ2-7
D gene: NA
CDR3 DNA: TGTGCCAGCAGCCAATCTGCGTACGAGCAGTACTTC
CDR3 protein: CASSQSAYEQYF

CDR3 length: 18
V gene: TRBV5-1
clone size: NA
J gene: TRBJ1-3
D gene: NA
CDR3 DNA: TGCGCCAGCAGCTTGGGAGGTATCAGCCGCAACTCTGGAAACACCATATATTTT
CDR3 protein: CASSLGGISRNSGNTIYF

CDR3 length: 13
V gene: TRBV7-9
clone size: many
J gene: TRBJ2-3
D gene: TRBD2
CDR3 DNA: TGTGCCACCGAGGAGGGACTAGCAGATACGCAGTATTTT
CDR3 protein: CATEEGLADTQYF

CDR3 length: 14
V gene: TRBV11-1
clone size: NA
J gene: TRBJ1-1
D gene: NA
CDR3 DNA: TGTGCCAGCAGCTATACCCGAGGCGGCACTGAAGCTTTCTTT
CDR3 protein: CASSYTRGGTEAFF

CDR3 length: 16
V gene: TRBV7-2
clone size: NA
J gene: TRBJ2-5
D gene: NA
CDR3 DNA: TGTGCCAGCAGCTTACTTGGACAAGGGGGCCAAGAGACCCAGTACTTC
CDR3 protein: CASSLLGQGGQETQYF

CDR3 length: 10
V gene: TRBV7-9
clone size: NA
J gene: TRBJ2-1
D gene: NA
CDR3 DNA: TGTGCCAGCAACCCGGGGGAGCAGTTCTTC
CDR3 protein: CASNPGEQFF

CDR3 length: 13
V gene: TRBV28
clone size: NA
J gene: TRBJ1-5
D gene: NA
CDR3 DNA: TGTGCCAGCAGTTTAAGTACTAATCAGCCCCAGCATTTT
CDR3 protein: CASSLSTNQPQHF

CDR3 length: 14
V gene: TRBV3-1/TRBV3-2
clone size: NA
J gene: TRBJ2-3
D gene: NA
CDR3 DNA: TGTGCCAGCAGCCAAGATAGTAGCACAGATACGCAGTATTTT
CDR3 protein: CASSQDSSTDTQYF

CDR3 length: 15
V gene: TRBV5-4
clone size: NA
J gene: TRBJ2-1
D gene: NA
CDR3 DNA: TGTGCCAGCAGCTTGGGAGGGAGGATCTACAATGAGCAGTTCTTC
CDR3 protein: CASSLGGRIYNEQFF

CDR3 length: 19
V gene: TRBV30
clone size: NA
J gene: TRBJ2-3
D gene: TRBD2
CDR3 DNA: TGTGCCTGGAGCGGCGAGGAGGCGGGGGGGCCTACGGACACAGATACGCAGTATTTT
CDR3 protein: CAWSGEEAGGPTDTDTQYF

CDR3 length: 13
V gene: TRBV27
clone size: NA
J gene: TRBJ2-1
D gene: NA
CDR3 DNA: TGTGCCAGCAGTGCCAGCTCCTACAATGAGCAGTTCTTC
CDR3 protein: CASSASSYNEQFF

CDR3 length: 19
V gene: TRBV7-9
clone size: NA
J gene: TRBJ1-4
D gene: TRBD1
CDR3 DNA: TGTGCCAGCAGCTTATATCGGACAGGGGAATTAGCAACTAATGAAAAACTGTTTTTT
CDR3 protein: CASSLYRTGELATNEKLFF

CDR3 length: 11
V gene: TRBV20-1
clone size: NA
J gene: TRBJ2-7
D gene: TRBD1
CDR3 DNA: TGCAGTGCGACCGGGACAGGTGAGCAGTACTTC
CDR3 protein: CSATGTGEQYF

CDR3 length: 15
V gene: TRBV5-1
clone size: NA
J gene: TRBJ2-5
D gene: NA
CDR3 DNA: TGCGCCAGCAGCTTGCCCACAGGGTCCCGAGGGACCCAGTACTTC
CDR3 protein: CASSLPTGSRGTQYF

CDR3 length: 14
V gene: TRBV7-2
clone size: NA
J gene: TRBJ1-6
D gene: NA
CDR3 DNA: TGTGCCAGCAGCTTAGCGCGTGATAATTCACCCCTCCACTTT
CDR3 protein: CASSLARDNSPLHF

CDR3 length: 14
V gene: TRBV7-8
clone size: NA
J gene: TRBJ1-2
D gene: TRBD1
CDR3 DNA: TGTGCCAGCAGCTCCCGGACAGGGAAAAATGGCTACACCTTC
CDR3 protein: CASSSRTGKNGYTF

CDR3 length: 13
V gene: TRBV9
clone size: NA
J gene: TRBJ2-4
D gene: TRBD2
CDR3 DNA: TGTGCCAGCAGCGTAGTTACGGGAGGGCCTCAGTACTTC
CDR3 protein: CASSVVTGGPQYF

CDR3 length: 14
V gene: TRBV6-6
clone size: NA
J gene: TRBJ1-3
D gene: NA
CDR3 DNA: TGTGCCAGCAGCTTACAGGGTCCTGGAAACACCATATATTTT
CDR3 protein: CASSLQGPGNTIYF

CDR3 length: 16
V gene: TRBV5-5
clone size: NA
J gene: TRBJ2-7
D gene: TRBD1
CDR3 DNA: TGTGCCAGCAGCCGACCCGGGACAGGGAAGACCTACGAGCAGTACTTC
CDR3 protein: CASSRPGTGKTYEQYF

CDR3 length: 14
V gene: TRBV9
clone size: once
J gene: TRBJ2-1
D gene: NA
CDR3 DNA: TGTGCCAGCAGGCCGGGGGACCCATACAATGAGCAGTTCTTC
CDR3 protein: CASRPGDPYNEQFF

CDR3 length: 15
V gene: TRBV19
clone size: NA
J gene: TRBJ2-3
D gene: NA
CDR3 DNA: TGTGCCAGTAGTATGGGGCGGACAAGCACAGATACGCAGTATTTT
CDR3 protein: CASSMGRTSTDTQYF

CDR3 length: 18
V gene: TRBV28
clone size: NA
J gene: TRBJ2-5
D gene: TRBD2
CDR3 DNA: TGTGCCAGCAGTTCAGCCCGGGGGGGGCTCCATCTGTCGTTGACCCAGTACTTC
CDR3 protein: CASSSARGGLHLSLTQYF

CDR3 length: 12
V gene: TRBV3-1/TRBV3-2
clone size: NA
J gene: TRBJ2-7
D gene: NA
CDR3 DNA: TGTGCCAGCAGCCTCCCCTCTTACGAGCAGTACTTC
CDR3 protein: CASSLPSYEQYF

CDR3 length: 13
V gene: TRBV15
clone size: NA
J gene: TRBJ1-6
D gene: NA
CDR3 DNA: TGTGCCACCAGCAGAGATAGGGGGTCACCCCTCCACTTT
CDR3 protein: CATSRDRGSPLHF